These 5 T cell receptor beta chains originate from one sample sequenced in a study of blood T cell repertoires in COVID-19. Profiling relied on immunoSEQ multiplex PCR, and the TCRdb table lists in-frame clones only, not all of them. The sample has a few hundred thousand clones, over 80% seen once; the top ten hold 5.1%. The source material was PBMCs or T cells enriched from blood (not recorded which). The receptors were gathered from a woman aged 45-59 years who had recovered from COVID-19.

A remark on this clone: Germline and junction disagree at one end, which may indicate a read error. This chain connects TRBV2 to TRBJ1-2; 7 bases map to TRBD1. The CDR3 extends over 14 amino acids. Looked up from germline, CDR1 is SNHLY and CDR2 is FYNNEI. The CDR3 protein is CASSKAQGNYGYTF. The CDR3 DNA follows: TGTGCCAGCAGTAAAGCACAGGGGAACTATGGCTACACCTTC.

J is TRBJ1-2 and V is TRBV3-1 (or the pseudogene TRBV3-2), with 9 positions matching TRBD1. This CDR3 is 16 amino acids long. Germline V gene sequence: CDR1 LGHDT, CDR2 YNNKEL (reference sequence). The trim removed 0 bases at V and 3 bases at J, leaving 5 bases unmatched. The CDR3 bases are TGTGCCAGCAGCCAAGATATCGGACAGGGGTACTATGGCTACACCTTC. Its protein product is CASSQDIGQGYYGYTF.

The V call is TRBV19, the J call TRBJ1-4; TRBD1 aligns across 8 bases. Germline-derived CDR1 and CDR2 are LNHDA and SQIVND (reference sequence). The CDR3 loop spans 14 amino acids. V dropped 7 bases and J dropped 7; count of bases not matched to a gene: 8. The CDR3 region has the DNA TGTGCCAGTACTCAGGGGGCGATCACTGAAAAACTGTTTTTT. Its protein is CASTQGAITEKLFF.

The chain combines TRBV4-1 with TRBJ2-7; D gene uncertain. This CDR3 spans 16 amino acids. V was pared by 2 bases and J by 2 bases, with 16 bases between. The germline gives CDR1 MGHRA, CDR2 YSYEKL. The CDR3: CASSQNPSVFPYEQYF. In nucleotides, the CDR3 is TGCGCCAGCAGCCAAAATCCCTCGGTATTCCCCTACGAGCAGTACTTC.

This rearrangement joins TRBV5-6 to TRBJ2-6, with 7 bases fitting TRBD1. V shed 7 bases, J shed 0 bases, and the junction held 7 bases outside the gene matches. This CDR3 comprises 16 residues. Germline CDR1 SGHDT, CDR2 YYEEEE. In DNA, the CDR3 is TGTGCCAGCCTACCCACAGGGGTCTCTGGGGCCAACGTCCTGACTTTC. This codes for CASLPTGVSGANVLTF.